The T cell receptor beta chain under discussion was sequenced for a study of T-cell reconstitution after alpha-beta-depleted transplantation in children. Unique molecular identifiers were built into the TCRbeta library. TCRdb used MiXCR to reprocess the PCR reads, holding one entry per CDR3 protein. The sample lists about 300,000 distinct CDR3 sequences, almost 8% seen once, with approximately 9.1% in the top ten. This clonotype was seen at least ten times. Its antigen is undetermined. Study-level points and caveats: Elevated TCRbeta diversity at day 60 was traced, in some patients, to surviving recipient T cells and thymic progenitors. As was reported, about two months after transplant, alpha-beta T cells came from several hundred expanded graft clones. Newly produced T cells mostly provided counts and TCRbeta diversity after one year, as hyperexpanded clones declined.

V was pared by 2 bases and J by 6 bases, with 13 bases between. This CDR3 has 14 residues. The sequenced sample was peripheral blood, obtained 360 days after TCRalphabeta/CD19-depleted stem cell transplant. This sequence joins TRBV12-3 or TRBV12-4 and TRBJ1-1; D is uncertain. The clonotype comes from a female patient between 2 and 10 years old who had a stem cell transplant for Fanconi anemia, so the T cells may come from the graft donor. In DNA form, the CDR3 reads TGTGCCAGCAGTTTAACAGCCCTGGGCGCTGAAGCTTTCTTT. Protein: CASSLTALGAEAFF.